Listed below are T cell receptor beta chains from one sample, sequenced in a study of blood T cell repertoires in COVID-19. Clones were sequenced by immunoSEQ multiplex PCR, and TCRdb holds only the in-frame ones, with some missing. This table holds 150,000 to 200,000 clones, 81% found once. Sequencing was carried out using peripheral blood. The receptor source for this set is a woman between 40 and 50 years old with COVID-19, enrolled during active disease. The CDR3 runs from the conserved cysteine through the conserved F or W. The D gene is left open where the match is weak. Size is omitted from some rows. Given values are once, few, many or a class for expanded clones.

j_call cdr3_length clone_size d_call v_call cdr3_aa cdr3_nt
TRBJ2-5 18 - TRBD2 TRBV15 CATSSSPASGGPGATQYF TGTGCCACCAGCAGCTCCCCCGCTAGCGGGGGCCCCGGTGCAACCCAGTACTTC
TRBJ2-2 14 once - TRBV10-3 CAISSSGNTGELFF TGTGCCATCAGTAGTAGCGGAAACACCGGGGAGCTGTTTTTT
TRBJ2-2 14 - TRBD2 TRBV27 CASRRGVNTGELFF TGTGCCAGCCGCCGGGGGGTGAACACCGGGGAGCTGTTTTTT
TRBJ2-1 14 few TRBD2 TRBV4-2 CASSFSGRGNEQFF TGTGCCAGCAGCTTTAGCGGGAGAGGCAATGAGCAGTTCTTC
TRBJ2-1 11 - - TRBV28 CASSYRDEQFF TGTGCCAGCAGTTACAGGGATGAGCAGTTCTTC
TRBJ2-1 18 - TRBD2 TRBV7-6 CASSLEPTGTSGADEQFF TGTGCCAGCAGCTTAGAACCCACCGGGACTAGCGGGGCCGACGAGCAGTTCTTC
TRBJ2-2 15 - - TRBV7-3 CASSLTPQNTGELFF TGTGCCAGCAGCTTAACTCCCCAGAACACCGGGGAGCTGTTTTTT
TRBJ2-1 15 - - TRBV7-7 CASSRTDSSYNEQFF TGTGCTAGCAGCCGGACAGACAGCTCCTACAATGAGCAGTTCTTC
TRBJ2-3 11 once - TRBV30 CAGRGTFSQYF TGTGCTGGCCGAGGCACTTTCTCGCAGTATTTT
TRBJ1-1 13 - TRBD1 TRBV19 CASRRDRGTEAFF TGTGCCAGTAGACGGGACAGGGGCACTGAAGCTTTCTTT
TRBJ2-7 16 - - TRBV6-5 CASSYGPGQETYEQYF TGTGCCAGCAGTTACGGGCCTGGGCAAGAAACCTACGAGCAGTACTTC
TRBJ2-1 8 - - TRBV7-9 CASGKALF TGTGCCAGCGGAAAAGCGCTCTTC
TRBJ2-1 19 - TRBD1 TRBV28 CASSFTGGRSLSSYNEQFF TGTGCCAGCAGTTTCACAGGGGGCCGTTCGTTAAGCTCCTACAATGAGCAGTTCTTC
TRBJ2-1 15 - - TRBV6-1 CASSETGGAYNEQFF TGTGCCAGCAGTGAAACAGGGGGGGCCTACAATGAGCAGTTCTTC
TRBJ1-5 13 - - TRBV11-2 CASSRGSNQPQHF TGTGCCAGCAGCCGGGGTAGCAATCAGCCCCAGCATTTT
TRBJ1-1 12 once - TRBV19 CASSIGQVEAFF TGTGCCAGTAGTATTGGACAAGTAGAAGCTTTCTTT
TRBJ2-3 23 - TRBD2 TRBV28 CASSLPPDLVGLAGGNSTDTQYF TGTGCCAGCAGCCTACCCCCGGATCTGGTGGGTCTAGCGGGAGGGAATAGCACAGATACGCAGTATTTT
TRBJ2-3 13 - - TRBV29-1 CSVSGGEADTQYF TGCAGCGTCTCCGGCGGGGAGGCAGATACGCAGTATTTT
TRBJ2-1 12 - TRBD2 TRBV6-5 CASRALADEQFF TGTGCCAGCAGGGCCCTAGCGGATGAGCAGTTCTTC
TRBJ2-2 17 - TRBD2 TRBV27 CASRKTSGSMYSGELFF TGTGCCAGCAGGAAGACTAGCGGGAGTATGTATTCCGGGGAGCTGTTTTTT
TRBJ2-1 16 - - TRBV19 CASSTFTVRSYNEQFF TGTGCCAGTAGTACCTTTACAGTTAGGTCCTACAATGAGCAGTTCTTC
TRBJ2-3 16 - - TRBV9 CASSVGRGSGADTQYF TGTGCCAGCAGCGTAGGGCGGGGATCCGGGGCAGATACGCAGTATTTT
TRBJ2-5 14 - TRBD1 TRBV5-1 CASSSTGGQETQYF TGCGCCAGCAGCTCAACAGGGGGCCAAGAGACCCAGTACTTC